This T cell receptor (beta chain) appears in the sequencing data of a study of identical twins. In its sample, this clonotype was seen many times. Using its own MiXCR run on the 5' RACE reads, TCRdb lists one record per CDR3 protein. Counted here are around 650,000 distinct CDR3 sequences, roughly 7.1% occurring once; the ten biggest clones make up 1.6%. These data were also filed under a second study, of yellow fever vaccine responses in identical twins.

The TCR was taken from a young woman in good health. Sequencing input: PBMCs.

The CDR3 spells CASSQELAASYNEQFF. The CDR3 DNA follows: TGCGCCAGCAGCCAAGAACTAGCGGCCTCCTACAATGAGCAGTTCTTC. The J gene is TRBJ2-1, the V gene TRBV4-1; the match to TRBD2 covers 8 bases. Germline CDR1 and CDR2: MGHRA and YSYEKL. The J segment lost 0 bases and the V segment lost 0 bases, leaving 1 base of the junction unmatched. There are 16 residues in the CDR3.